This T cell receptor beta chain was captured by sequencing in a study of vaccination and CD4 T cells after COVID-19 (dated by TCRdb to about 2022). Study-wide context: SARS-CoV-2 positivity had been established in the convalescent patients by nasal swab PCR, and mild disease was recorded in about 9 of these patients and severe disease in one. Each participant got two doses of either the Pfizer-BioNTech BNT162b2 vaccine (n=8) or the Moderna mRNA-1273 vaccine (n=2). In around 9 COVID-19 convalescent patients and a handful of infection-naive healthy vaccine recipients, researchers compared the spike-specific CD4+ TCR repertoire from before mRNA vaccination with the repertoire from after. Control cultures received a CEFX viral epitope pool as the positive control, an HIV-1 Nef peptide pool as the negative control, or no peptide. The convalescent cohort included six males and four females, with two Hispanic individuals, seven Caucasians, two Asians and one multiracial person. Post-COVID blood samples were collected from convalescent patients a median of around 100 days after diagnosis, with a range of roughly 30 to 161 days. Post-vaccine blood samples were collected a median of approximately 72 days after the second vaccine dose, ranging from about 13 to 250 days. For stimulating the cultures, overlapping spike peptide pools were used, derived from SARS-CoV-2 as well as from the common cold coronaviruses HCoV-NL63, HCoV-OC43 and HCoV-229E. For three convalescent patients, samples were collected at an early post-vaccination timepoint (day 14) as well as at a late post-vaccination timepoint (days 161 to 241).

V sheds 0 bases and J sheds 4 bases, leaving 15 bases between their ends. The CDR3 goes from the cysteine to the phenylalanine over 16 residues. Just the 48-base CDR3 DNA is kept, in frame starting at base 1. Looking up the germline V gene yields CDR1 ENHRY and CDR2 SYGVKD. Libraries were prepared through PCR. DNA from cultured CD4+ T cells was subjected to TCR sequencing with the Oncomine TCR Beta short-read assay at the Johns Hopkins FTIC core. The QIAamp micro DNA kit was used to extract genomic DNA from the cultured CD4+ T cells. Oncomine TCR Beta libraries from cultured CD4+ T cells were pooled using unique dual indexes and sequenced on an Illumina iSeq 100. The paper's data handling went like this. Non-productive sequences were removed, and CDR3s not starting with C, not ending with F or W, or shorter than 7 amino acids were discarded. Antigen-specific clonotypes were identified using the MANAFEST web application through comparison of peptide-stimulated wells with reference and other culture wells. Positive clones required FDR below 0.05, an odds ratio above 5, and productive frequency above 0.1% in at least two of three replicate wells. Cross-reactive clonotypes were defined as significantly expanded in both SARS-CoV-2 spike wells and at least one common cold coronavirus spike condition. Using R version 3.6.1, CDR3 homology was evaluated through Levenshtein distances (stringdist) along with unrooted phylogenetic trees (ape). The public reads were reanalyzed by TCRdb: fastp trimming at Q25, MiXCR alignment, in-frame beta chains only. Entries that share a CDR3 protein sequence are merged under the most common genes and DNA. The authors' filters were not applied to this entry. The sample contains more than 25,000 distinct CDR3 sequences, around a third of them found a single time. The ten largest clones add up to more than 3% of the sample.

The full study reports these points: Relatively few convalescent patients were included in the study, and early timepoints after natural infection were not analyzed. Of the vaccine-specific clones found in convalescent patients, nearly all (304 of 307) were mono-reactive for SARS-CoV-2 spike instead of being cross-reactive with common cold coronaviruses. Among the post-vaccine SARS-CoV-2-reactive clones in convalescent patients, a median approximately 90% showed up only after vaccination, which suggests vaccine-specific priming. Although the median number of SARS-CoV-2-reactive clonotypes went up from approximately 20 after infection to more than 30 after vaccination, the increase was not significant.

This clonotype was seen a few times. Its specific antigen is unknown. It has no much larger one-base neighbor in the sample; base qualities were not kept. The sample's time point label, decoded: late sampling 161 to 241 days after vaccination in a few convalescent patients. Read against the paper, the sample's treatment or condition label means: approximately 11-day PBMC culture with coronavirus spike peptide pools or control peptides (ViraFEST assay). To expand antigen-specific T cells with peptide pools and then pick out the expanded clonotypes through TCR sequencing, the study relied on the ViraFEST assay. Positive SARS-CoV-2 PCR tests in the convalescent patients dated from March to December 2020, before Alpha, Beta and Delta variants emerged in the United States. PBMCs were cultured at roughly 2 million per well in IMDM supplemented with about 5.5% human AB serum and around 10 IU/ml IL-2, with roughly 10 ug/ml peptide pools added. Half of the culture medium was replaced with fresh IL-2-containing medium on days 3 and 7. CD4+ T cells were isolated after roughly eleven days of culture through negative selection using the EasySep CD4+ T cell isolation kit. Ficoll-Paque Plus gradient centrifugation was used to isolate PBMCs from whole blood, and the isolated PBMCs were then either used fresh or cryopreserved at -140C. Culture conditions were generally each tested in triplicate wells.

This chain is built from TRBV10-3 and TRBJ1-1; TRBD1 might be the D gene, on 6 matching bases. The origin of this receptor is a human donor who had recovered from COVID-19. This specimen consisted of CD4+ T cells from blood, cultured in vitro, obtained about 7 months after SARS-CoV-2 vaccination. The CDR3 here reads CAISESVGGGGTEAFF. Read as DNA, the sequence is TGTGCCATCAGTGAGTCGGTGGGGGGGGGCGGCACTGAAGCTTTCTTT.